Following are 18 T cell receptor beta chains from one sample sequenced in a study of cytotoxic CD8 clonotypes in ibrutinib-treated CLL. This table comes from immunoSEQ multiplex PCR, and its TCRdb copy is limited to in-frame clones, with some not included. Of some 300,000 clones listed, just under 80% are singletons. The sample was PBMCs, taken before ibrutinib treatment. The source is a human donor with chronic lymphocytic leukemia.

This chain uses TRBV27 with TRBJ2-7, with 7 bases fitting TRBD1. The V gene end was trimmed by 5 bases and the J gene end by 3 bases; junction bases not matched to a gene: 13. The CDR3 runs to 16 residues. Germline V gene sequence: CDR1 MNHEY, CDR2 SMNVEV (reference sequence). The CDR3 DNA reads as TGTGCCAGCAGTCCAAAAACCGGGACAGTCTACTACGAGCAGTACTTC. Translated: CASSPKTGTVYYEQYF.

The chain combines TRBV4-3 with TRBJ2-1, with 8 bases matching TRBD2. The CDR3 is made up of 15 amino acids. Germline lookup yields CDR1 LGHNA and CDR2 YSLEER. V lost 6 bases and J lost 4; bases outside the gene matches: 8. CDR3 region: CASRSERENYNEQFF. CDR3 coding DNA: TGCGCCAGCAGATCGGAGCGGGAGAATTACAATGAGCAGTTCTTC.

This clone has more than one count but fewer than ten. The J gene is TRBJ2-3, the V gene TRBV10-1; no reliable D call. CDR1 and CDR2 from the germline V gene are WNHNN and SYGVQD (reference sequence). The germline V and J ends were trimmed by 4 bases and 4 bases, with 9 bases remaining between them. The CDR3 loop spans 13 amino acids. The CDR3: CASSGQRADTQYF. In DNA, the CDR3 is TGCGCCAGCAGTGGCCAGCGAGCAGATACGCAGTATTTT.

The V gene is TRBV28, the J gene TRBJ2-4, with D possibly matching TRBD1 (6 bases). V lost 2 bases and J lost 0, with 11 bases in between. Germline-derived CDR1 and CDR2 are MDHEN and SYDVKM. There are 16 residues in the CDR3. CDR3 DNA: TGTGCCAGCAGTTTACCGGGACAACTAGCCAAAAACATTCAGTACTTC. It specifies CASSLPGQLAKNIQYF. The entire variable domain, with the rest obtained from reference TRBV28 and TRBJ2-4, is as follows: DVKVTQSSRYLVKRTGEKVFLECVQDMDHENMFWYRQDPGLGLRLIYFSYDVKMKEKGDIPEGYSVSREKKERFSLILESASTNQTSMYLCASSLPGQLAKNIQYFGAGTRLSVL.

V is TRBV10-3 and J is TRBJ1-5; D remains ambiguous. Germline CDR1 reads ENHRY; CDR2 reads SYGVKD. This CDR3 is 14 amino acids long. Between the trimmed V and J ends, which lost 5 bases and 0 bases, there was a span of 8 bases. This chain's CDR3 is CAISFQDSNQPQHF. CDR3 DNA: TGTGCCATCAGTTTTCAAGATAGCAATCAGCCCCAGCATTTT.

Here the CDR3 DNA reads TGCGCCAGCAGCTACAGGGAGGAGGATGAGCAGTTCTTC. Protein product: CASSYREEDEQFF. V and J are TRBV5-1 and TRBJ2-1; possibly TRBD1 or TRBD2 for D (6 bases each). The germline gives CDR1 SGHRS, CDR2 YFSETQ. Trimming removed 3 bases from V and 8 bases from J, with 12 bases in between. This CDR3 spans 13 amino acids.

This chain links TRBV4-1 with TRBJ2-7, with no clear D. The CDR3 runs 16 residues. V gave up 3 bases and J gave up 5 bases, with 20 bases separating them. Germline values: CDR1 MGHRA, CDR2 YSYEKL. The CDR3 nucleotides are TGCGCCAGCAGCCACATTTTACGGGCTAGGACGGACGAGCAGTACTTC. Encoded protein: CASSHILRARTDEQYF.

V gene TRBV28 combines with J gene TRBJ2-3, with TRBD2 identical over 9 bases. Germline CDR1 MDHEN, CDR2 SYDVKM. Germline trimming cut 8 bases from V and 0 bases from J; bases unmatched to any gene: 9. The CDR3 is made up of 16 amino acids. CDR3 loop: CASGRLGLASTDTQYF. Here the CDR3 DNA reads TGTGCCAGCGGTCGGTTGGGACTAGCTAGCACAGATACGCAGTATTTT. The full variable domain, with the rest looked up from reference TRBV28 and TRBJ2-3, is DVKVTQSSRYLVKRTGEKVFLECVQDMDHENMFWYRQDPGLGLRLIYFSYDVKMKEKGDIPEGYSVSREKKERFSLILESASTNQTSMYLCASGRLGLASTDTQYFGPGTRLTVL.

The chain links TRBV7-9 to TRBJ1-5, with unresolved D. The V and J ends lost 1 base and 9 bases respectively, with 7 bases between them. The germline CDR1 and CDR2 sequences are SEHNR and FQNEAQ (reference sequence). This CDR3 is built from 12 residues. CDR3 sequence: CASSLDQGPQHF. CDR3 DNA sequence: TGTGCCAGCAGCTTAGATCAAGGGCCCCAGCATTTT.

This clone has only a few counts. This CDR3 is CASSLGAGGGYEQYF. As DNA, the CDR3 is TGCGCCAGCAGCTTGGGGGCAGGGGGCGGCTACGAGCAGTACTTC. The chain is built from TRBV5-1 and TRBJ2-7; TRBD1 matches at 8 bases. Germline CDR1 is SGHRS and CDR2 is YFSETQ. The CDR3 contains 15 residues. V dropped 0 bases and J dropped 3; count of bases not matched to a gene: 5.

The rearrangement joins TRBV5-6 to TRBJ2-3; 14 bases match TRBD2. CDR3 length equals 18 residues. Unmatched junction bases numbered 8, after V lost 4 bases and J lost 1 base. Germline V gene data show CDR1 as SGHDT and CDR2 as YYEEEE. The CDR3: CASSPLPGLAGGTDTQYF. CDR3 DNA sequence: TGTGCCAGCAGCCCTCTCCCGGGACTAGCGGGGGGCACAGATACGCAGTATTTT. Combining the CDR3 with reference TRBV5-6 and TRBJ2-3 gives the whole variable domain DAGVTQSPTHLIKTRGQQVTLRCSPKSGHDTVSWYQQALGQGPQFIFQYYEEEERQRGNFPDRFSGHQFPNYSSELNVNALLLGDSALYLCASSPLPGLAGGTDTQYFGPGTRLTVL.

CDR3 coding DNA: TGTGCCAGCAGTGAATGGGGGGCGGGATCGGACAATGAGCAGTTCTTC. Translation gives CASSEWGAGSDNEQFF. V gene TRBV25-1 combines with J gene TRBJ2-1; possibly TRBD1 or TRBD2 for D (6 bases each). The V gene lost 1 base and the J gene lost 5 bases, with 15 bases spanning the gap. CDR1 is MGHDK and CDR2 is SYGVNS in the germline V gene. This CDR3 spans 16 amino acids.

This chain joins TRBV7-8 and TRBJ2-2; D is unclear. This CDR3 contains 17 residues. CDR1 and CDR2 from the germline V gene are SGHVS and FQNEAQ. V lost 3 bases and J 0 bases, leaving 14 bases between the germline ends. The CDR3 is CASSFRNGRANTGELFF. Here the CDR3 DNA reads TGTGCCAGCAGCTTCCGTAACGGACGGGCGAACACCGGGGAGCTGTTTTTT. The full variable domain, in which reference TRBV7-8 and TRBJ2-2 provide the parts outside the CDR3, is GAGVSQSPRYKVAKRGQDVALRCDPISGHVSLFWYQQALGQGPEFLTYFQNEAQLDKSGLPSDRFFAERPEGSVSTLKIQRTQQEDSAVYLCASSFRNGRANTGELFFGEGSRLTVL.

This clone occurred once. This chain connects TRBV9 to TRBJ2-1; D might be TRBD1 or TRBD2, each matching 5 bases. V lost 3 bases, J lost 4 bases, and 17 bases lay in between. CDR3 length: 16 amino acids. CDR1 is SGDLS, CDR2 YYNGEE, per germline. This chain's CDR3 is CASSGPSRGPYNEQFF. For the CDR3, the DNA is TGTGCCAGCAGCGGACCCTCGAGGGGCCCTTACAATGAGCAGTTCTTC.

The rearrangement links TRBV7-2 to TRBJ2-3; 8 nucleotides agree with TRBD2. Unmatched junction bases numbered 4, after V lost 1 base and J lost 7 bases. Germline CDR1 SGHTA, CDR2 FQGNSA. The CDR3 sequence is 14 residues long. CDR3 in DNA: TGTGCCAGCAGCTTAGATAGCGGGATATATACGCAGTATTTT. It translates to CASSLDSGIYTQYF.

This clone was detected once. The chain carries TRBV9 and TRBJ2-7; 12 bases map to TRBD1. Germline values: CDR1 SGDLS, CDR2 YYNGEE. After removal of 4 bases from V and 7 bases from J, the junction contained 6 bases not matched to a gene. There are 14 residues in the CDR3. CDR3: CASSTRDRGLEQYF. The CDR3 coding sequence is TGTGCCAGCAGCACCCGGGACAGGGGGCTAGAGCAGTACTTC.

In its sample, this clone was seen once. The chain links TRBV19 to TRBJ1-2; 7 bases match TRBD1. Germline lookup yields CDR1 LNHDA and CDR2 SQIVND (reference sequence). The CDR3 length is 14 residues. Trimming at V came to 6 bases and at J to 4 bases, leaving 8 bases not matched to a gene. The CDR3 coding sequence is TGTGCCAGTAGCCCCGAGGCAGGGGGCTATGGCTACACCTTC. It yields the protein CASSPEAGGYGYTF.

A single count supports this clone. The chain links TRBV28 to TRBJ2-7; D is ambiguous. CDR1 and CDR2 from the germline V gene are MDHEN and SYDVKM. The V gene lost 1 base and the J gene lost 6 bases, with 13 bases spanning the gap. The CDR3 is 14 residues long. This CDR3 reads CASSLYTSRSEQYF. For the CDR3, the DNA is TGTGCCAGCAGTTTATATACCTCAAGGTCCGAGCAGTACTTC.